This record concerns one TCR beta chain sequence. What it recognizes is unknown. Measured with immunoSEQ multiplex PCR; TCRdb has only the in-frame clones, and not every one. This table holds over 95,000 clones, approximately 87% found once. This record belongs to a study of T cell responses to AZD1222 COVID-19 vaccine. Findings and caveats of the study: A reported finding is that nearly half of spike-specific TCRs target unmutated variant regions. Possibly, clonal diversity was underestimated; donors were largely white British and included more females. The study found Spike-specific TCR breadth and depth rose after two AZD1222 doses.

This receptor was identified in an adult in good health. Specimen: peripheral blood, collected on day 0 of AZD1222 vaccination.

The CDR3 DNA reads as TGTGCCAGCAGCCCCCGGACTAGCGGGAGACTTGGGCAGTACTTC. Encoded protein: CASSPRTSGRLGQYF. The chain joins TRBV7-2 to TRBJ2-7; TRBD2 matches at 13 bases. Germline CDR1 reads SGHTA; CDR2 reads FQGNSA. V dropped 5 bases and J dropped 9; count of bases not matched to a gene: 10. The CDR3 runs 15 residues.